This T cell receptor (beta chain) was sequenced during a study of shared clonotypes between healthy human individuals. The repertoire was sequenced with immunoSEQ multiplex PCR; TCRdb's copy has only in-frame clones and lacks some. The sample records around 2.5 million clones, roughly 93% being singletons. For this clone: The antigen remains unidentified.

The CDR3 sequence is 16 residues long. The V gene's germline CDR1 is SGDLS and CDR2 YYNGEE. V lost 0 bases and J 2 bases, leaving 14 bases between the germline ends. Study results and limitations: Rarefaction showed that sequencing of sorted subsets was incomplete (despite large depth). Blood alone was sampled, and tissue repertoires likely differ.

The chain recombines TRBV9 with TRBJ2-5, with D hard to call. The TCR was taken from a man between 18 and 29 years old in good health. Some clones in this sample may be carry-over from other donors' samples. The sequenced material came from naive CD4+ T cells from PBMCs. As for subset: CD45RA+ positively selected. The CDR3 DNA sequence: TGTGCCAGCAGCGTAGAGAAGGCTGGCGGACAAGAGACCCAGTACTTC. It codes for CASSVEKAGGQETQYF. Filled out from reference TRBV9 and TRBJ2-5, the complete variable domain reads DSGVTQTPKHLITATGQRVTLRCSPRSGDLSVYWYQQSLDQGLQFLIQYYNGEERAKGNILERFSAQQFPDLHSELNLSSLELGDSALYFCASSVEKAGGQETQYFGPGTRLLVL.